The clone carrying this T cell receptor beta chain was seen a handful of times. Each CDR3 protein is one row after TCRdb ran MiXCR on the reads. Here the sample spans 250,000 or so distinct CDR3 sequences, about 18% being singletons. V gave up 0 bases and J gave up 0 bases; unmatched junction bases: 2. CDR1 is LNHNV, CDR2 YYDKDF, per germline (reference sequence). The CDR3 extends over 18 amino acids. The data originate from a study of T cell repertoires in cytomegalovirus infection. This sequence originates from a human donor in good health (CMV status not recorded). Some clones in this sample may be carry-over from other donors' samples. Material: CD8+ T cells from PBMCs. This rearrangement joins TRBV15 to TRBJ2-3; 14 bases align to TRBD2. The DNA of the CDR3 is TGTGCCACCAGCAGAGAGGGACTAGCGGGAGCTAGCACAGATACGCAGTATTTT. It codes for CATSREGLAGASTDTQYF.